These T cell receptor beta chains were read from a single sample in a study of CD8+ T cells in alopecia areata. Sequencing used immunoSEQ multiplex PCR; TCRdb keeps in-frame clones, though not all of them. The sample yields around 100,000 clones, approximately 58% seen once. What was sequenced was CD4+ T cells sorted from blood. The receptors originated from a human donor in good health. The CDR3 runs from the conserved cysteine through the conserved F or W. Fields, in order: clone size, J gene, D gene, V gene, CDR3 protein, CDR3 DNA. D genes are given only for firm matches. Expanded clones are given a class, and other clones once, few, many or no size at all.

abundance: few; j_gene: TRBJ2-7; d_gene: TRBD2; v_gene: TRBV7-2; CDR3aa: CASSWGLAGGEEQYF; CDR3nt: TGTGCCAGCAGCTGGGGACTAGCGGGTGGGGAGGAGCAGTACTTC
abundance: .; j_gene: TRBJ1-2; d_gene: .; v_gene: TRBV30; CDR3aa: CAWSEQDHLYGYTF; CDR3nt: TGTGCCTGGAGTGAACAGGATCACCTCTATGGCTACACCTTC
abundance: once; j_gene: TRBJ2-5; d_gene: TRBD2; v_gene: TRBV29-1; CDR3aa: CSVTSGHQETQYF; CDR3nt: TGCAGTGTGACTAGCGGACACCAAGAGACCCAGTACTTC
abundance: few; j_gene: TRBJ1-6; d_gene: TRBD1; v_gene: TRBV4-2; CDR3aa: CASSIDRVYNSPLHF; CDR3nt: TGTGCCAGCAGCATAGACAGGGTCTATAATTCACCCCTCCACTTT
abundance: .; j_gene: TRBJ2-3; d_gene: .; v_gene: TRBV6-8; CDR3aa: CASSYSICAIISTDTQYF; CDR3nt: TGTGCCAGCAGTTACTCGATTTGCGCAATCATCAGCACAGATACGCAGTATTTT
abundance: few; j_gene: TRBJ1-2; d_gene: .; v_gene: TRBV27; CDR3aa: CASSSGWIYGYTF; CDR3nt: TGTGCCAGCAGTTCAGGGTGGATCTATGGCTACACCTTC
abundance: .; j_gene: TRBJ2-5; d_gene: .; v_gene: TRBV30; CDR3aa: CASGRETQYF; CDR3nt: TGTGCTTCCGGTAGGGAGACCCAGTACTTC
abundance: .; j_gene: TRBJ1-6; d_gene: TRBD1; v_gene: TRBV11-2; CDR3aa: CASSKGDRGNSPLHF; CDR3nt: TGTGCCAGCAGCAAAGGGGACAGGGGAAATTCACCCCTCCACTTT
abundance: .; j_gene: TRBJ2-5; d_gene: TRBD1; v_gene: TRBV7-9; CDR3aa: CASSYGQGGQETQYF; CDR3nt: TGTGCCAGCAGCTACGGACAGGGGGGACAAGAGACCCAGTACTTC
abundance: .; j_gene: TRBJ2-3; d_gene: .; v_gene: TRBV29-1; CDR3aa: CSVGRQADTQYF; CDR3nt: TGCAGCGTGGGCAGACAGGCAGATACGCAGTATTTT
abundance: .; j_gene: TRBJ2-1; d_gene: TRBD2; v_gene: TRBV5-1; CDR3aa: CASSFLERGSRNEQFF; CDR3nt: TGCGCCAGCAGCTTCCTGGAGCGGGGGAGTAGAAATGAGCAGTTCTTC
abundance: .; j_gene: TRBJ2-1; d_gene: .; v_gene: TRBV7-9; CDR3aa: CASSLFEGNEQFF; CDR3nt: TGTGCCAGCAGCTTATTCGAGGGGAATGAGCAGTTCTTC
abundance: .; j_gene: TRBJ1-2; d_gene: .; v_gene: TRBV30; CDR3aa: CAWSVLAGRLGYTF; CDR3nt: TGTGCCTGGAGTGTATTGGCAGGCCGATTGGGCTACACCTTC
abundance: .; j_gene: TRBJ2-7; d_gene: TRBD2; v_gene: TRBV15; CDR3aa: CATSRDVSGVLSYEQYF; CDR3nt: TGTGCCACCAGCAGAGATGTCAGCGGGGTGCTCTCCTACGAGCAGTACTTC
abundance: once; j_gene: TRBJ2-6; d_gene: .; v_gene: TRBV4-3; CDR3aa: CASSQRGSGANVLTF; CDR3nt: TGCGCCAGCAGCCAAAGGGGCTCTGGGGCCAACGTCCTGACTTTC
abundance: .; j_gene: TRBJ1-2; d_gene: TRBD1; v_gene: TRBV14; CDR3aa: CASSQVGQGYGYTF; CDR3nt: TGTGCCAGCAGCCAAGTGGGACAGGGTTATGGCTACACCTTC
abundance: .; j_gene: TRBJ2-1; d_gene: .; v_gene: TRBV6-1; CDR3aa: CASSRQLSSYNEQFF; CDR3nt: TGTGCCAGCAGTCGACAGCTGAGCTCCTACAATGAGCAGTTCTTC
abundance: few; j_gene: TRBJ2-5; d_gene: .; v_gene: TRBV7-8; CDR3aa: CASSVHETQYF; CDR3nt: TGTGCCAGCAGCGTACATGAGACCCAGTACTTC
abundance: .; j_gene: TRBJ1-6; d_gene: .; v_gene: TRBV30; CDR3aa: CAWSSAGVSPLHF; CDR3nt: TGTGCCTGGAGTTCGGCAGGGGTTTCACCCCTCCACTTT
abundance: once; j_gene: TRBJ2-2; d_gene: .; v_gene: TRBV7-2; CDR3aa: CASSRTIVSSSTGELFF; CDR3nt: TGTGCCAGCAGCCGCACCATCGTTTCGTCTAGCACCGGGGAGCTGTTTTTT
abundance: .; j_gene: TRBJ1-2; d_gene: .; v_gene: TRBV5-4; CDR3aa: CASSSGGDQYGYTF; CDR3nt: TGTGCCAGCAGCTCAGGCGGGGACCAGTATGGCTACACCTTC
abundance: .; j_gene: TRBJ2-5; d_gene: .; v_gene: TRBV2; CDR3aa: CASSDAAAQETQYF; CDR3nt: TGTGCCAGCAGTGATGCGGCAGCGCAAGAGACCCAGTACTTC
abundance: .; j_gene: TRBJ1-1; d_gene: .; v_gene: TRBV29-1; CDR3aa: CSVEGRMNTEAFF; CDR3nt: TGCAGCGTGGAGGGGCGAATGAACACTGAAGCTTTCTTT
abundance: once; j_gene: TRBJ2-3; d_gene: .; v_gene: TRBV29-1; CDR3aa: CSVGLLRGGTDTQYF; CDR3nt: TGCAGCGTTGGCTTGTTGCGGGGAGGCACAGATACGCAGTATTTT
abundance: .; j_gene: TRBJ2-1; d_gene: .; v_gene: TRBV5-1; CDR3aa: CASSLVQGIINEQFF; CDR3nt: TGCGCCAGCAGCTTGGTACAGGGAATTATTAATGAGCAGTTCTTC
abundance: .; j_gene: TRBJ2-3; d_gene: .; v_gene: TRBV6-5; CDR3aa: CASSQSHTQYF; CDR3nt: TGTGCCAGCAGCCAGAGCCATACGCAGTATTTT
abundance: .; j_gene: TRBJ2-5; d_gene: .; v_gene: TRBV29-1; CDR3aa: CSVVSMAGFQETQYF; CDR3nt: TGCAGCGTTGTTAGTATGGCGGGATTTCAAGAGACCCAGTACTTC
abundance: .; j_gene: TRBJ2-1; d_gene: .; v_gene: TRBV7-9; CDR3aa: CASSLDRNQQFF; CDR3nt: TGTGCCAGCAGCCTCGACAGGAACCAGCAGTTCTTC
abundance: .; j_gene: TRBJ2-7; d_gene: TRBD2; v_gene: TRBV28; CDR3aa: CASSSTIRPGGGYEQYF; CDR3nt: TGTGCCAGCAGTTCTACAATCCGCCCCGGGGGGGGCTACGAGCAGTACTTC
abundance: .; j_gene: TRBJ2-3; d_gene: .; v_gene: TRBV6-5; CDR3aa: CASSYSAASRPDTQYF; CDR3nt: TGTGCCAGCAGTTACTCCGCGGCTAGCCGCCCAGATACGCAGTATTTT
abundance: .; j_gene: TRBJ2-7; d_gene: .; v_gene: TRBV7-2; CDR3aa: CASSLAPVTDSYEQYF; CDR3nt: TGTGCCAGCAGCTTAGCGCCTGTGACTGACTCCTACGAGCAGTACTTC
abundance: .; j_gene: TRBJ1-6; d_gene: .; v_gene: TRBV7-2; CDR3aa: CASSLESLGNNSPLHF; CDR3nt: TGTGCCAGCAGCTTAGAGAGCTTGGGTAACAATTCACCCCTCCACTTT
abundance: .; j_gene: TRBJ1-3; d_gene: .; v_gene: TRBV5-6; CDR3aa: CASSPPMSSGNTIYF; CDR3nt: TGTGCCAGCAGCCCACCAATGAGCTCTGGAAACACCATATATTTT
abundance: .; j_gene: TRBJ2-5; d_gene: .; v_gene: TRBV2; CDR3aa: CASRTDQETQYF; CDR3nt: TGTGCCAGCAGGACAGATCAAGAGACCCAGTACTTC
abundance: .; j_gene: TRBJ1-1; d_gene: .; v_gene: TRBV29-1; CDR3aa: CSVLSWGKMNTEAFF; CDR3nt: TGCAGCGTTCTGAGTTGGGGTAAAATGAACACTGAAGCTTTCTTT
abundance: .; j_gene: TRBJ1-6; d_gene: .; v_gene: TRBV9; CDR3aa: CASSVDDSSYNSPLHF; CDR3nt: TGTGCCAGCAGCGTAGACGACAGCTCCTATAATTCACCCCTCCACTTT
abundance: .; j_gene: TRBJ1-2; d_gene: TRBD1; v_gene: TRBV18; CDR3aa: CASSPFQGANYGYTF; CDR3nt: TGTGCCAGCTCACCATTCCAGGGGGCGAACTATGGCTACACCTTC
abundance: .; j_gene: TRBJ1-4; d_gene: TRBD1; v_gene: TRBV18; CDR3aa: CASSPGQIEKLFF; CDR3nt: TGTGCCAGCTCACCGGGACAGATTGAAAAACTGTTTTTT
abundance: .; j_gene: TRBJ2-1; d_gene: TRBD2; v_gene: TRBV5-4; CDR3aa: CASSPGGALNEQFF; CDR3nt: TGTGCCAGCAGCCCCGGGGGGGCTTTAAATGAGCAGTTCTTC
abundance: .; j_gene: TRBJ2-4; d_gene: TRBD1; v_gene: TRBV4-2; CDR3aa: CASSQNEQGAMFGYIQYF; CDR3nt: TGTGCCAGCAGCCAAAATGAACAGGGGGCGATGTTTGGATACATTCAGTACTTC
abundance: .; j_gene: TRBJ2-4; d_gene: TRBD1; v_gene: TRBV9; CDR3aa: CASSETGVNIQYF; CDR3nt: TGTGCCAGCAGCGAAACAGGGGTAAACATTCAGTACTTC
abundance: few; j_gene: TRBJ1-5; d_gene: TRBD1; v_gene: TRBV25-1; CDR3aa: CASSEDRVDQPQHF; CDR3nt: TGTGCCAGCAGTGAGGACAGGGTTGATCAGCCCCAGCATTTT